One and the same sample provided the 11 T cell receptor beta chains below, sequenced in a study of CD8 T cells in ankylosing spondylitis. One entry per CDR3 protein results from TCRdb running MiXCR on the 5' RACE reads. In the table there are around 250,000 distinct CDR3 sequences, more than 15% of which are singletons. Sequencing input: blood, either unsorted or a sorted T cell fraction (not recorded which). These receptors all come from a male donor with ankylosing spondylitis or in good health (not recorded which).

This chain links TRBV12-3 or TRBV12-4 with TRBJ1-2, with TRBD1 matching over 7 bases. This CDR3 has 14 amino acids. The ends lost 7 bases at V and 2 bases at J; junction bases unmatched: 7. The CDR3 reads CASNPTGSNYGYTF. The CDR3 DNA is TGTGCCAGCAATCCGACAGGGTCAAACTATGGCTACACCTTC.

The rearrangement uses TRBV27 and TRBJ2-7; 7 nucleotides align to TRBD1. The CDR3 is 12 amino acids. The ends lost 5 bases at V and 6 bases at J; junction bases unmatched: 4. Per the germline V gene, CDR1 is MNHEY and CDR2 is SMNVEV (reference sequence). The CDR3 DNA is TGTGCCAGCAGTCCCCGACAGGGCGAGCAGTACTTC. Its translation is CASSPRQGEQYF.

This clonotype came up a few times. The gene calls are TRBV4-2 and TRBJ2-1; 9 bases line up with TRBD2. V was pared by 0 bases and J by 3 bases, with 6 bases of the junction left unmatched. Germline CDR1 is LGHNA and CDR2 is YNFKEQ. The CDR3 is 17 amino acids. The CDR3 DNA sequence: TGTGCCAGCAGCCAAGAGTGGGCTAGCGGGAACTACAATGAGCAGTTCTTC. Protein product: CASSQEWASGNYNEQFF.

The J gene is TRBJ1-1, the V gene TRBV4-3; D gene unclear. The CDR3 has 14 residues. With 3 bases removed from V and 7 bases from J, the gap between germline ends came to 15 bases. Germline values: CDR1 LGHNA, CDR2 YSLEER. CDR3 nucleotides: TGCGCCAGCAGCCAGGACGGGGTGGCCCGTGAAGCTTTCTTT. Amino acid sequence: CASSQDGVAREAFF.

This clonotype was detected only a few times. The chain uses TRBV12-3 or TRBV12-4 and TRBJ2-2; TRBD2 matches 11 bases. Trimming took 6 bases from V and 4 from J; bases not matched to a gene: 10. The CDR3 is 17 amino acids. CDR3 amino acids: CASRAGTSGWGTGELFF. The CDR3 nucleotides are TGTGCCAGCAGGGCCGGGACTAGCGGCTGGGGCACCGGGGAGCTGTTTTTT.

This clonotype was detected only a few times. This rearrangement joins TRBV15 to TRBJ2-3, with D perhaps TRBD2 (5 bases). The CDR3 has 13 residues. The germline gives CDR1 LNHNV, CDR2 YYDKDF (reference sequence). The ends were cut back, 4 bases at V and 3 bases at J, with 8 bases in the middle. The CDR3 reads CATSTRGTDTQYF. DNA for the CDR3: TGTGCCACCAGCACACGAGGGACAGATACGCAGTATTTT.

V usage is TRBV25-1 and J usage is TRBJ2-1, with 7 bases identical to TRBD1. CDR3 size: 13 residues. Per the germline V gene, CDR1 is MGHDK and CDR2 is SYGVNS. V trimming: 3 bases; J trimming: 8 bases; junction bases outside the gene matches: 4. The CDR3 here is CASSDPTGYEQFF. The CDR3 nucleotides are TGTGCCAGCAGTGACCCGACAGGGTATGAGCAGTTCTTC.

The J gene is TRBJ2-7, the V gene TRBV27, with D perhaps given as TRBD1 or TRBD2 (5 bases each). Germline loops: CDR1 MNHEY, CDR2 SMNVEV (reference sequence). V shed 3 bases and J shed 4 bases, with 10 bases lying between them. The CDR3 has 13 amino acids. CDR3 sequence: CASSLGENYEQYF. For the CDR3, the DNA is TGTGCCAGCAGTTTGGGGGAAAATTACGAGCAGTACTTC.

The chain couples TRBV3-1 to TRBJ2-3; D might be TRBD2 (5 bases). The CDR3 runs 13 residues. The V end was cut by 4 bases, the J end by 5 bases, with 10 bases between. Germline-derived CDR1 and CDR2 are LGHDT and YNNKEL (reference sequence). CDR3: CASSPSGRDTQYF. The CDR3 region has the DNA TGTGCCAGCAGCCCAAGTGGGAGAGATACGCAGTATTTT.

The rearrangement links TRBV7-3 to TRBJ2-1; 11 positions match TRBD1. This CDR3 contains 15 residues. Germline loops: CDR1 SGHTA, CDR2 FQGTGA. The trim removed 5 bases at V and 6 bases at J, leaving 6 bases unmatched. The CDR3 DNA sequence: TGTGCCAGCAGCAATGTAGGGACAGGGGGCAATGAGCAGTTCTTC. It is translated as CASSNVGTGGNEQFF.

This clonotype has more than one count but fewer than ten. This chain joins TRBV4-3 and TRBJ2-7; maybe TRBD1 (6 bases). The CDR3 sequence is 16 residues long. V lost 0 bases and J 2 bases, leaving 14 bases between the germline ends. Per the germline V gene, CDR1 is LGHNA and CDR2 is YSLEER. CDR3 residues: CASSQDGSGDPYEQYF. In DNA form, the CDR3 reads TGCGCCAGCAGCCAAGATGGGTCAGGGGACCCCTACGAGCAGTACTTC.